This paragraph covers one TCR beta chain sequence. What it binds is not known. This entry is derived from a study of T cells in Graves' hyperthyroidism and ophthalmopathy. Duration under 3 months, a NOSPECS grade of at least 4, and a Clinical Activity Score of at least 3 characterized the ophthalmopathy patients. CDR3 length equals 13 residues. V lost 8 bases and J lost 4, with 12 bases in between. Germline V gene sequence: CDR1 MNHEY, CDR2 SVGEGT. RNA transcripts provided the source from which TCR beta CDR3 regions were amplified. With the HTBI primer set, the TCR CDR3 went through a first round of RT-PCR. TCRdb re-called the multiplex PCR reads with MiXCR, one entry per CDR3 protein. The sample records about 500,000 distinct CDR3 sequences, roughly 16% being singletons. Regarding the study as a whole: Model-based prediction identified ophthalmopathy a median 6.5 months prior to its onset. Ophthalmopathy was separated from stable hyperthyroidism by a 13 V-J model. Most thyroid clonotypes with frequency above 0.001 were detected in blood.

The sequencing sample was made of blood. The receptor comes from a woman aged 25-40 years with Graves' ophthalmopathy. The chain employs TRBV6-2 or TRBV6-3 and TRBJ1-5; no reliable D call. CDR3 coding DNA: TGTGCCAGCGCCAATGTGGGAAATCAGCCCCAGCATTTT. This gives the protein CASANVGNQPQHF.